The sequence of this T cell receptor beta chain was determined in a study of OX40 agonist ivuxolimab in advanced cancers. About this clone: Its specificity is not known.

Whole-study results and caveats: Also showing low normalized T-cell clonal expansion were some of the nonresponders.

The J segment lost 5 bases and the V segment lost 0 bases, leaving 2 bases of the junction unmatched. Germline CDR1 and CDR2: SGHRS and YFSETQ. This CDR3 region has 14 residues. The data were produced by immunoSEQ multiplex PCR, yet TCRdb's version contains in-frame clones alone and is incomplete. The sample carries tens of thousands of clones, around four fifths recorded once. The sequencing here drew on CD4+ or CD8+ T cells sorted from blood, taken in a trial of the OX40 agonist ivuxolimab. The sequence was collected from an adult with an advanced solid tumor such as melanoma, head and neck, liver or kidney cancer. This rearrangement joins TRBV5-1 to TRBJ2-1, with 7 bases matching TRBD1. The CDR3 reads CASSLGDSDNEQFF. CDR3 DNA sequence: TGCGCCAGCAGCTTGGGGGACAGCGACAATGAGCAGTTCTTC.